Detailed here is one TCR beta chain. It has no known antigen specificity. Per-nucleotide qualities are absent, and no much larger clonotype sits a single base away. The entry originates in a study of vaccination effects on CD4 cells after COVID-19 (dated by TCRdb to between 2022 and 2023). Background for the entire study: Participants received two doses of either the BNT162b2 or the mRNA-1273 mRNA SARS-CoV-2 vaccine. The full study included 10 to 11 COVID-19 convalescent patients and several SARS-CoV-2-naive healthy vaccine recipients. In both COVID-19 convalescent patients and infection-naive vaccine recipients, the study compared SARS-CoV-2 spike-specific CD4+ TCR repertoires from before mRNA vaccination with those from after it. Cultures from other donors in the study were sequenced using the Oncomine TCR Beta short-read assay on an Illumina iSeq 100. On the study overall, not on this receptor specifically: Among healthy vaccine recipients, nearly all vaccine-induced clones were SARS-CoV-2 mono-reactive, and only 1 of 255 was cross-reactive with common cold coronaviruses. Only a small number of convalescent patients were included, and no early post-infection timepoints were available, which limited the study. Marked clonal contraction was observed in both infection-induced and vaccine-induced clones at late post-vaccination timepoints, consistent with waning T cell responses.

In the ViraFEST assay, PBMC were stimulated with viral peptide pools, and antigen-specific CD4+ T cell clonotypes were then identified by expansion using TCR sequencing. After 10 to 11 days of culture, CD4+ T cells were isolated with the EasySep CD4+ T cell isolation kit. Negative nucleocapsid antibody results before and after vaccination confirmed that the healthy vaccine recipients had no prior SARS-CoV-2 infection. Each well held 2 million to 2.5 million PBMC cultured in IMDM containing approximately 5% human AB serum, roughly 9.6 IU/ml IL-2 and gentamicin, along with approximately 10 ug/ml peptides. On days 3 and 7, half of the culture medium was replaced with fresh IL-2-containing medium. Unless noted otherwise, every peptide stimulation condition was cultured in triplicate wells. PBMC were separated from whole blood using Ficoll-Paque Plus gradient centrifugation and were then either cryopreserved at -140C or used fresh. The overlapping peptide pools covered the spike proteins of SARS-CoV-2 as well as those of the common cold coronaviruses HCoV-NL63, HCoV-OC43 and HCoV-229E. The QIAamp micro DNA kit was used to extract genomic DNA from the cultured CD4+ T cells.

The CDR3 sequence holds 14 residues, the cysteine and phenylalanine included. Left in the record is the CDR3 DNA by itself, 42 bases read in frame from the first base. V is reduced by 3 bases and J by 1 base, leaving a spacing of 9 bases between them. CDR1 MDHEN and CDR2 SYDVKM were looked up in the germline V gene. Library generation was performed with the immunoSEQ multiplex PCR assay. DNA from the cultured, isolated CD4+ T cells was subjected to TCR beta CDR3 sequencing. Processing in the source paper ran as follows. Non-productive TCR sequences were removed, reads were trimmed to the CDR3 region, and CDR3s of at least 7 amino acids were retained. The MANAFEST web app was used to identify antigen-specific clonotypes by comparing expansion in peptide wells with expansion in reference cultures. For clones to be considered positive, expansion at FDR<0.05 versus reference and all other wells, an odds ratio above 5, and a frequency above 0.1% in two replicate wells were required. A clonotype was defined as cross-reactive if the clonotype was significantly expanded both in SARS-CoV-2 spike wells and in at least one common cold coronavirus spike condition. CDR3 similarity was assessed by Levenshtein distance using the stringdist R package, and unrooted trees were constructed with ape in R 3.6.1. TCRdb holds this immuneACCESS table with in-frame rearrangements only. Some clones are missing; in checked studies, unresolved V genes explain under half, and the rest has no known cause. V and J calls and clone size come straight from that table; D and trimming were deduced from the DNA. The sample table records roughly 42,000 clones; over 60% of these occur just once. Together, the top ten hold 2.5% to 3% of the sample.

This TCR came from a human donor who received a COVID-19 vaccine. The chain is assembled from TRBV28 and TRBJ1-2; TRBD1 is possibly the D segment (5 matching bases). Material: CD4+ T cells from PBMCs cultured with HCoV-NL63 spike peptides, obtained before COVID-19 vaccination. Reading the label with the study, this specimen's cell subset or site is: HCoV-NL63 spike overlapping peptide pool stimulation. The nucleotides read TGTGCCAGCAGTTTGGGGACGCATAACTATGGCTACACCTTC. Its protein reads: CASSLGTHNYGYTF.